The entry that follows covers one TCR beta chain sequence. The sample belongs to a study of control samples from healthy donors and cancer patients. Sequencing was performed with immunoSEQ multiplex PCR; in TCRdb, only in-frame clones are kept and a portion is missing. Its table records some 190,000 clones. CDR1 and CDR2 (germline): SEHNR, FQNEAQ (reference sequence). The V and J ends lost 5 bases and 7 bases respectively, with 27 bases between them. The CDR3 has 18 residues. Sample: blood. This rearrangement joins TRBV7-9 to TRBJ2-1; the D gene is possibly TRBD2 (5 bases). This sequence originates from a woman younger than 45 in good health. The CDR3 DNA follows: TGTGCCAGCAGCGCATTACGGCGGGCTAGCCTTCTTCTGAATGAGCAGTTCTTC. Translating it yields CASSALRRASLLLNEQFF.